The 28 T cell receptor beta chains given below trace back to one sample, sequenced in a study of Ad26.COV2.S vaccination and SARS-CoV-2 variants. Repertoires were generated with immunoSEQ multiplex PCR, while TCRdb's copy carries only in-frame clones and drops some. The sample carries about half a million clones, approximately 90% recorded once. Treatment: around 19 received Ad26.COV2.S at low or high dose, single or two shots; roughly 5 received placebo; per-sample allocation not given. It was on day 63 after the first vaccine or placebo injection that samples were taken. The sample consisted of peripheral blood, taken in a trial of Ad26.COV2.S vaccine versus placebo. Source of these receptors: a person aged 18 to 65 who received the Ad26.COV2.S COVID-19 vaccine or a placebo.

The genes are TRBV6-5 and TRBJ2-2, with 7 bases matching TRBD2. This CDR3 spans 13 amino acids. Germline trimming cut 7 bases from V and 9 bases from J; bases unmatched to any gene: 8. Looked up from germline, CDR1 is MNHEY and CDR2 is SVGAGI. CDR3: CASKNPGGWELFF. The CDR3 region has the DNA TGTGCCAGCAAAAACCCGGGGGGTTGGGAGCTGTTTTTT.

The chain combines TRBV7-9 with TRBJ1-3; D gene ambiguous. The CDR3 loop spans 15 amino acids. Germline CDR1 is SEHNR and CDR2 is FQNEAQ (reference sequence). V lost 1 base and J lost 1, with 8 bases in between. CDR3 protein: CASSLGDQSGNTIYF. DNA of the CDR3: TGTGCCAGCAGCTTAGGTGACCAGTCTGGAAACACCATATATTTT.

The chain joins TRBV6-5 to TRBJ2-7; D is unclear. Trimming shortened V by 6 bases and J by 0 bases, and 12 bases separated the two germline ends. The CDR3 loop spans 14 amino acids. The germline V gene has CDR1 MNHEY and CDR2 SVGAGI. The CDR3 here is CASSPDSGSYEQYF. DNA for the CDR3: TGTGCCAGCAGCCCGGATAGTGGCTCCTACGAGCAGTACTTC.

CDR3 bases: TGTGCCAGAAGCTTACTTTCCAGGCCCAGGGAGCAGTTCTTC. Protein: CARSLLSRPREQFF. The chain recombines TRBV7-5 with TRBJ2-1; the table gives TRBD1 as D, unverified against the DNA. TRBV7-5 is a pseudogene locus. The CDR3 is 14 residues long.

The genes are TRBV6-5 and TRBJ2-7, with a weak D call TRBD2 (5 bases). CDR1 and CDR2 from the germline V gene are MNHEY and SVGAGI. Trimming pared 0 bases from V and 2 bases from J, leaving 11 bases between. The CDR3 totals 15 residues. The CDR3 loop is CASSYSSMGAYEQYF. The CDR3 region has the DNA TGTGCCAGCAGTTACTCGAGTATGGGAGCCTACGAGCAGTACTTC.

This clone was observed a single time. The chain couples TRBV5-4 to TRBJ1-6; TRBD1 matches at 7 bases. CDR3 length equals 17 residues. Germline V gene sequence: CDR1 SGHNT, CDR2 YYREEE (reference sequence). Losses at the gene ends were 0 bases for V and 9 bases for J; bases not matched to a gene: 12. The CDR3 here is CASSLGNSRGGLSPLHF. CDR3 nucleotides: TGTGCCAGCAGCTTGGGTAATAGCAGGGGGGGCCTTTCACCCCTCCACTTT.

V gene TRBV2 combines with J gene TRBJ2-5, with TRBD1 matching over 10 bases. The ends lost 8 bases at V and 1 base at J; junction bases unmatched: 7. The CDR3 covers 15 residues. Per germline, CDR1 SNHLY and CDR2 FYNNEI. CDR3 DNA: TGTGCCAGCGCCCCTAGACAGGGGGCCCAAGAGACCCAGTACTTC. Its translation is CASAPRQGAQETQYF.

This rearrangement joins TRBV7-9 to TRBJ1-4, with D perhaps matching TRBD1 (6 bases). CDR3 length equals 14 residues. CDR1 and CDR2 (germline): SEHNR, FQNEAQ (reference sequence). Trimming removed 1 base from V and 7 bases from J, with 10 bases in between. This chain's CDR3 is CASSLGGGGEKLFF. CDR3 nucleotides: TGTGCCAGCAGCTTAGGCGGGGGCGGTGAAAAACTGTTTTTT.

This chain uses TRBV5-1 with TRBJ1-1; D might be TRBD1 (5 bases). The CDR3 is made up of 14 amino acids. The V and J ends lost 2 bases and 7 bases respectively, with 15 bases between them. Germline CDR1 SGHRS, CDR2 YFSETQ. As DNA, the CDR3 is TGCGCCAGCAGCTTCGCCCAGGGACTTAGTGAAGCTTTCTTT. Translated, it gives CASSFAQGLSEAFF.

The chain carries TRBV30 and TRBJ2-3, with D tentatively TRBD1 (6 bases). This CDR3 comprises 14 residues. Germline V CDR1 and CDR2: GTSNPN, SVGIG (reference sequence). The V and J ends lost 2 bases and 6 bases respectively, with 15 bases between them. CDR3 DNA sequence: TGTGCCTGGAGTCGACAGCGAACAGGGGATACGCAGTATTTT. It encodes CAWSRQRTGDTQYF.

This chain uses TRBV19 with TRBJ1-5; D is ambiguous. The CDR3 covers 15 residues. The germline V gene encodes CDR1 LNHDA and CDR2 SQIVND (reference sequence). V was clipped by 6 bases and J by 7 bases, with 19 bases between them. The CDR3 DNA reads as TGTGCCAGTAGGGAGGAAAGGCTAACGGGACAGCCCCAGCATTTT. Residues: CASREERLTGQPQHF.

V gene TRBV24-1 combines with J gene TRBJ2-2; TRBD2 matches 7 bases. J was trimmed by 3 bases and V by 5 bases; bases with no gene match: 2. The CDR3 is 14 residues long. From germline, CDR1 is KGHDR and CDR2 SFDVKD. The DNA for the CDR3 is TGTGCCACCAGTGGACTAGCCCACACCGGGGAGCTGTTTTTT. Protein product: CATSGLAHTGELFF.

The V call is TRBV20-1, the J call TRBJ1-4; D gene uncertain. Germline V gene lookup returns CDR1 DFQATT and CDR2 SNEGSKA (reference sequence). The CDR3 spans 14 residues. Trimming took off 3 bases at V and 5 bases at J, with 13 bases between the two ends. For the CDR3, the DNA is TGCAGTGCTAGTGCCCCCAGTCGAAATGAAAAACTGTTTTTT. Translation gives CSASAPSRNEKLFF.

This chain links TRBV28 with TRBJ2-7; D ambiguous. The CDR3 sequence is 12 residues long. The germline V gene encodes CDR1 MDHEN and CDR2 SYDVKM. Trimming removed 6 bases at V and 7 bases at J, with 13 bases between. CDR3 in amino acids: CASRIGELEQYF. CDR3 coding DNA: TGTGCCAGCAGGATCGGAGAGTTGGAGCAGTACTTC.

The CDR3 nucleotides are TGTGCCAGCAGTCAGAACAGGGGATTCTCCGAGCAGTACTTC. Translating it yields CASSQNRGFSEQYF. The J gene is TRBJ2-7, the V gene TRBV2; TRBD1 aligns across 7 bases. The CDR3 consists of 14 residues. Looked up from germline, CDR1 is SNHLY and CDR2 is FYNNEI. V gave up 5 bases and J gave up 6 bases; unmatched junction bases: 10.

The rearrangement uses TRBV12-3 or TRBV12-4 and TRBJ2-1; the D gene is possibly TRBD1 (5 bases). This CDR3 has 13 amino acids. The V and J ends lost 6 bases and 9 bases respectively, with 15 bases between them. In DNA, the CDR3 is TGTGCCAGCAGCCGTGGGGCGTCCGTTGAGCAGTTCTTC. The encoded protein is CASSRGASVEQFF.

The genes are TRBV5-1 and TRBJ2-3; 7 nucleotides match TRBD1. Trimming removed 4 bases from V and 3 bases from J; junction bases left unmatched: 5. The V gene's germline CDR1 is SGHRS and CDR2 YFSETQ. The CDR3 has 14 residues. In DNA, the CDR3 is TGCGCCAGCAGCCCGGGACAGCTTACAGATACGCAGTATTTT. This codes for CASSPGQLTDTQYF.

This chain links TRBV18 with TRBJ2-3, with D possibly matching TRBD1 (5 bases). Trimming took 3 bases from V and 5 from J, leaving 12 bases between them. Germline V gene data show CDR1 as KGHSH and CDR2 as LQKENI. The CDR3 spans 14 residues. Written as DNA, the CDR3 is TGTGCCAGCTCACCCTCAGGTGACAGAGATACGCAGTATTTT. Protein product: CASSPSGDRDTQYF.

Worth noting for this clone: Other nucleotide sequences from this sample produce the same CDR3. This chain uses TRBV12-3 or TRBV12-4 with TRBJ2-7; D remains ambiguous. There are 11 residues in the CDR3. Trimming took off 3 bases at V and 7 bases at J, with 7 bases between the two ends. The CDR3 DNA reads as TGTGCCAGCAGTTTGGGTGGGGAGCAGTACTTC. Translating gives CASSLGGEQYF.

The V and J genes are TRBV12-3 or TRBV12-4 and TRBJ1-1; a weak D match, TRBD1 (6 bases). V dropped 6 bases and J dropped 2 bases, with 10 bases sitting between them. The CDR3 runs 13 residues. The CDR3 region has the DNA TGTGCCAGCAGGCGGGACACCAACACTGAAGCTTTCTTT. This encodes CASRRDTNTEAFF.

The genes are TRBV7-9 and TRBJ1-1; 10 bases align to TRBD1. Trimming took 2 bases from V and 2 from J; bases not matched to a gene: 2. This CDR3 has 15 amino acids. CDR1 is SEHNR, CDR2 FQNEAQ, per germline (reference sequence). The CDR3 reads CASSLRQGANTEAFF. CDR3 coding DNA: TGTGCCAGCAGCTTAAGACAGGGGGCAAACACTGAAGCTTTCTTT.

This chain's CDR3 is CASSRGDRRVGEAFF. In DNA form, the CDR3 reads TGTGCCAGCAGCCGGGGGGACAGGAGGGTCGGTGAAGCTTTCTTT. J is TRBJ1-1 and V is TRBV7-9; 8 bases fit TRBD1. Trimming cost V 5 bases and J 7 bases; bases outside gene matches: 12. The CDR3 runs 15 residues. In germline, CDR1 is SEHNR, CDR2 FQNEAQ (reference sequence). The whole variable domain, remainder taken from reference TRBV7-9 and TRBJ1-1, is DTGVSQNPRHKITKRGQNVTFRCDPISEHNRLYWYRQTLGQGPEFLTYFQNEAQLEKSRLLSDRFSAERPKGSFSTLEIQRTEQGDSAMYLCASSRGDRRVGEAFFGQGTRLTVV.

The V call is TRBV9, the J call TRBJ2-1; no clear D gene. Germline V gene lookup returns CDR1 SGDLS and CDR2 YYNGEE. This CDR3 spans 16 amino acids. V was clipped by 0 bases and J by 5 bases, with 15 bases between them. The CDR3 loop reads CASSVGVGQTHNEQFF. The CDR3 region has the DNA TGTGCCAGCAGCGTAGGAGTTGGGCAGACTCACAATGAGCAGTTCTTC.

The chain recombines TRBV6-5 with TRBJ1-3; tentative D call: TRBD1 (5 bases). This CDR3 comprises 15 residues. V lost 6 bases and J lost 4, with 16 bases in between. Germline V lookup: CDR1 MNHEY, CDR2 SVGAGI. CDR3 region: CASSVGRKIGNTIYF. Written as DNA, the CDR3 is TGTGCCAGCAGCGTGGGACGGAAGATAGGAAACACCATATATTTT.

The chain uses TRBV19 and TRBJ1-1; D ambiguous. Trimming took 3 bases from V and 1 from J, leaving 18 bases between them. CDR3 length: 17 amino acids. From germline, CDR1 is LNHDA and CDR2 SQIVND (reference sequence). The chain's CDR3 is CASSMGILIRGNTEAFF. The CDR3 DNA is TGTGCCAGTAGTATGGGCATTCTTATACGGGGGAACACTGAAGCTTTCTTT.

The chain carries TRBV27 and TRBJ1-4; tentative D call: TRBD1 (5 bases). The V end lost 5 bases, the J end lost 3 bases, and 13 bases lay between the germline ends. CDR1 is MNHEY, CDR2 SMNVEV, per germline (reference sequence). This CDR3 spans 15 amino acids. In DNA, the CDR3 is TGTGCCAGCAGTCCACGGGGCGGGTCTAATGAAAAACTGTTTTTT. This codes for CASSPRGGSNEKLFF.

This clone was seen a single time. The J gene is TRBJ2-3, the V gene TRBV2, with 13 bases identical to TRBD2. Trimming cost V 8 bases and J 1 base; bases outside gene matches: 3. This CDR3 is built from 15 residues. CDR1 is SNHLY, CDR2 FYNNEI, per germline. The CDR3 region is CASGGTSGGTDTQYF. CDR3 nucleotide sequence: TGTGCCAGCGGTGGGACTAGCGGGGGCACAGATACGCAGTATTTT. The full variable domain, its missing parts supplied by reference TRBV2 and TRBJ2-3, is EPEVTQTPSHQVTQMGQEVILRCVPISNHLYFYWYRQILGQKVEFLVSFYNNEISEKSEIFDDQFSVERPDGSNFTLKIRSTKLEDSAMYFCASGGTSGGTDTQYFGPGTRLTVL.

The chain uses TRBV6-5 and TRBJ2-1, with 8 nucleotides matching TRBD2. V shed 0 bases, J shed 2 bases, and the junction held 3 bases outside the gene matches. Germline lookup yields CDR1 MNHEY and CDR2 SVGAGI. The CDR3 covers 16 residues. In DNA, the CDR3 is TGTGCCAGCAGTTACTCGTCGGGGGGGCCCTACAATGAGCAGTTCTTC. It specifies CASSYSSGGPYNEQFF.